This TCR beta chain was sequenced for a study of T-cell reconstitution after alpha-beta-depleted transplantation in children. Overall study findings and caveats: Several hundred rapidly expanded clones from non-depleted graft cells reportedly supplied alpha-beta T cells about two months post-transplant.

As it was prepared, the TCRbeta library received unique molecular identifiers. TCRdb redid the calling of the PCR reads with MiXCR, one entry per CDR3 protein. The sample records about 510,000 distinct CDR3 sequences, approximately 10% being singletons. This clonotype was counted a few times. No antigen is known for it. The TCR sequence derives from a female patient between 2 and 15 years old who had a stem cell transplant for aplastic anemia, so the T cells may come from the graft donor. The source material was PBMCs, mostly from graft donor cells, sampled 180 days after TCRalphabeta/CD19-depleted stem cell transplant.

CDR3 sequence: CARPSQGQGRTDTQYF. In DNA form, the CDR3 reads TGTGCCAGACCAAGCCAGGGACAGGGGCGGACAGATACGCAGTATTTT. The chain carries TRBV27 and TRBJ2-3, with 10 nucleotides matching TRBD1. Germline V lookup: CDR1 MNHEY, CDR2 SMNVEV (reference sequence). CDR3 length: 16 residues. V was clipped by 9 bases and J by 3 bases; unmatched bases: 12.